This TCR beta chain is from a study of blood T cells in healthy people across ages. The study's findings and limits: With age, beta diversity per million T cells declined roughly linearly, significantly by 35 to 40.

A second roughly 7 to 11 cycle PCR used barcoded and J-beta primers. MiXCR was run by TCRdb on the 5' RACE reads, yielding one entry per CDR3 protein. Here the sample spans some 1.1 million distinct CDR3 sequences, more than 30% being singletons. This clonotype was detected many times. Its cognate antigen is unknown. This clonotype originated in a man between 18 and 35 years old in good health. The sample consisted of blood.

For the CDR3, the DNA is TGCAGCGTTGAAGAACTAGCGCAAGATACGCAGTATTTT. As protein: CSVEELAQDTQYF. The chain has TRBV29-1 and TRBJ2-3, with 7 bases aligning to TRBD2. The CDR3 is 13 residues long. Losses at the gene ends were 0 bases for V and 5 bases for J; bases not matched to a gene: 2. CDR1 is SQVTM and CDR2 is ANQGSEA in the germline V gene.